This T cell receptor beta chain stems from a study of Ad26.COV2.S vaccination and SARS-CoV-2 variants. Study summary: By the intramuscular route, Ad26.COV2.S was given once, or twice 56 days apart. General observations from the study: It was reported that spike-specific CD8+ and CD4+ T cell responses were substantially broad after vaccination.

Looked up from germline, CDR1 is LNHDA and CDR2 is SQIVND (reference sequence). Trimming took 7 bases from V and 0 from J; bases not matched to a gene: 17. This CDR3 has 18 residues. This sample's treatment: around 19 received Ad26.COV2.S at low or high dose, single or two shots; 5 received placebo; per-sample allocation not given. Specimen acquisition occurred on day 63 following the initial vaccine or placebo injection. This adult donor, from Boston, was 18-55 years old. An Ad26 vector that expressed Wuhan-strain SARS-CoV-2 spike constituted the vaccine. Profiling relied on immunoSEQ multiplex PCR, and the TCRdb table lists in-frame clones only, not all of them. This table has approximately 300,000 clones, around four fifths appearing once. Concerning this clone: Its antigen is unknown.

The genes are TRBV19 and TRBJ1-2, with 7 bases identical to TRBD1. The TCR was taken from a person aged 18-65 years who received the Ad26.COV2.S COVID-19 vaccine or a placebo. The sequencing here drew on peripheral blood, taken in a trial of Ad26.COV2.S vaccine versus placebo. The CDR3 spells CASTKSRTGTFPNYGYTF. As DNA, the CDR3 is TGTGCCAGTACCAAATCCCGGACAGGTACCTTTCCTAACTATGGCTACACCTTC.